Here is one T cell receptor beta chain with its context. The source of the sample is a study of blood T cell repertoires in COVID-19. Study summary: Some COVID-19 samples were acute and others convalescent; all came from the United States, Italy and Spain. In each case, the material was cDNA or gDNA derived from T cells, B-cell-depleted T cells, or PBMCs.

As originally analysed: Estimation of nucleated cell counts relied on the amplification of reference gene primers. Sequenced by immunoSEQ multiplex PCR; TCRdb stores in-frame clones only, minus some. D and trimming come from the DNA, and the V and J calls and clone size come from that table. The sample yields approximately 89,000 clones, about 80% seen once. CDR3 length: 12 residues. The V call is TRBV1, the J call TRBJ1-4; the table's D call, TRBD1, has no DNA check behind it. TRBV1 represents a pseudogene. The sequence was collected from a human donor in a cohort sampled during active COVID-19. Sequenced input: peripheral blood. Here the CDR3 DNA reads TGCACCCACGGCGCCAGGGATGAAAAACTGTTTTTT. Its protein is CTHGARDEKLFF.